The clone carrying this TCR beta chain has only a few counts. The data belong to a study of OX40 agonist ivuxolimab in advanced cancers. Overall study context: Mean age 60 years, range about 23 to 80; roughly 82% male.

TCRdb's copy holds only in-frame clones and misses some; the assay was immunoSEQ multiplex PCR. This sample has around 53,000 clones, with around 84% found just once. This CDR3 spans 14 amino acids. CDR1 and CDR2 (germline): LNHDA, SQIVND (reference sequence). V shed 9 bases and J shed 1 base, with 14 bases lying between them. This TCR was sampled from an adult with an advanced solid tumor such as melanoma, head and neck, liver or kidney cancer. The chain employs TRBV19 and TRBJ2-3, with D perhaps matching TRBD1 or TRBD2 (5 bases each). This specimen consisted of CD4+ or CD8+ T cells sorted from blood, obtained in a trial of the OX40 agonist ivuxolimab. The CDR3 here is CASALRGRTDTQYF. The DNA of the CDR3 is TGTGCCAGCGCGCTTCGGGGCCGCACAGATACGCAGTATTTT.